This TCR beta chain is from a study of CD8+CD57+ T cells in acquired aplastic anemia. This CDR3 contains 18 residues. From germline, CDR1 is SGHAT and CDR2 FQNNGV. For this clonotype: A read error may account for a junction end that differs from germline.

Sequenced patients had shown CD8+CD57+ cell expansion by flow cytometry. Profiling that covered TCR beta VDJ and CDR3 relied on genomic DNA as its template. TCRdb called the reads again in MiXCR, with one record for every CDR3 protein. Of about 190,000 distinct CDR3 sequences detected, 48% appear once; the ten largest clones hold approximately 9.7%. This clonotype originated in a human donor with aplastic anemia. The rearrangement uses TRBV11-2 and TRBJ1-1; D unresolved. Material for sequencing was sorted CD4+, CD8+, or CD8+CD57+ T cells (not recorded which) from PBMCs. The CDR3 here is CASSYGLGSSTLNTEAFF. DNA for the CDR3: TGTGCCAGCAGCTACGGCCTAGGGAGCAGCACCCTGAACACTGAGGCTTTCTTT.